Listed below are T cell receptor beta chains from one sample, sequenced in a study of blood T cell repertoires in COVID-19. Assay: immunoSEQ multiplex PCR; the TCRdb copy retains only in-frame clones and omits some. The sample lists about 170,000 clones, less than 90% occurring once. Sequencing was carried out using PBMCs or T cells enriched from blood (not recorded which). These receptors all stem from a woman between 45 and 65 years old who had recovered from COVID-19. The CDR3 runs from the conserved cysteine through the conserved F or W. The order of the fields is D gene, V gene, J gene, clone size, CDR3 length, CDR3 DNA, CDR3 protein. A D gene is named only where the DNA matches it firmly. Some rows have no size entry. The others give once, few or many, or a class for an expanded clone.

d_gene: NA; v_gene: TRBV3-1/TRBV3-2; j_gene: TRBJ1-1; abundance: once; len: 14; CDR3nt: TGTGCCAGCGAGGCCCGGACAGCGTCCACTGAAGCTTTCTTT; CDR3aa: CASEARTASTEAFF
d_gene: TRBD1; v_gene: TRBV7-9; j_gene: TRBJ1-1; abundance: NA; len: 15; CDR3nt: TGTGCCAGCAGCTGGAGGCAGGGGGTGAACACTGAAGCTTTCTTT; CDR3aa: CASSWRQGVNTEAFF
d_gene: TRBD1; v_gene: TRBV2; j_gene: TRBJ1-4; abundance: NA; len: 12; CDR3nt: TGTGCCAGCGACAGGGGCCATGAAAAACTGTTTTTT; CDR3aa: CASDRGHEKLFF
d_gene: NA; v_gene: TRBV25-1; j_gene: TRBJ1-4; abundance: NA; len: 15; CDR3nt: TGTGCCAGCAGTCGACACGGAGGGAGTAATGAAAAACTGTTTTTT; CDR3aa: CASSRHGGSNEKLFF
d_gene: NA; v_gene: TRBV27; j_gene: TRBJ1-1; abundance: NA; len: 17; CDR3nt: TGTGCCAGCAGTTTATTCCCCTCCAGGGAAGGAGTCACTGAAGCTTTCTTT; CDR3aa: CASSLFPSREGVTEAFF
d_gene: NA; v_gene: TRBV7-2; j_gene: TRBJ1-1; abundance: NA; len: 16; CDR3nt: TGTGCCAGCAGGTCCCGGGGTGGCAAGATGAACACTGAAGCTTTCTTT; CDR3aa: CASRSRGGKMNTEAFF
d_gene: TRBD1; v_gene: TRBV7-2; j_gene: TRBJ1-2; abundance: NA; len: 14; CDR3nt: TGTGCCAGCAGCCCTACCGGGACAGGCTATGGCTACACCTTC; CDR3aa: CASSPTGTGYGYTF
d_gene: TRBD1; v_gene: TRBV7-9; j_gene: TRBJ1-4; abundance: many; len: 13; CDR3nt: TGTGCCAGCAGGGGACAGGGTTTGGAAAAACTGTTTTTT; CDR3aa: CASRGQGLEKLFF
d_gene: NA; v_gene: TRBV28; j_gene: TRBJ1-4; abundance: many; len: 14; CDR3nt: TGTGCCAGCAGCCCAGGGTCGAAGGAGGAAAAACTGTTTTTT; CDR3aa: CASSPGSKEEKLFF
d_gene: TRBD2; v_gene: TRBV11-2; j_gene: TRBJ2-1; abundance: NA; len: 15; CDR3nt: TGTGCCAGCAGCCCCGGGGCGGGAGCGGGGTTTGAGCAGTTCTTC; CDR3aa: CASSPGAGAGFEQFF
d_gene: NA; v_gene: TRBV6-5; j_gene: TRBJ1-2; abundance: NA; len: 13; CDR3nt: TGTGCCAGCAGCCACAGCACTAACTATGGCTACACCTTC; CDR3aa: CASSHSTNYGYTF
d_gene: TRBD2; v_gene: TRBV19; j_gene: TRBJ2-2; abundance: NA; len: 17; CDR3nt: TGTGCCAGTAGTCAAAGGCGGGGACTACGGAACACCGGGGAGCTGTTTTTT; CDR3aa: CASSQRRGLRNTGELFF